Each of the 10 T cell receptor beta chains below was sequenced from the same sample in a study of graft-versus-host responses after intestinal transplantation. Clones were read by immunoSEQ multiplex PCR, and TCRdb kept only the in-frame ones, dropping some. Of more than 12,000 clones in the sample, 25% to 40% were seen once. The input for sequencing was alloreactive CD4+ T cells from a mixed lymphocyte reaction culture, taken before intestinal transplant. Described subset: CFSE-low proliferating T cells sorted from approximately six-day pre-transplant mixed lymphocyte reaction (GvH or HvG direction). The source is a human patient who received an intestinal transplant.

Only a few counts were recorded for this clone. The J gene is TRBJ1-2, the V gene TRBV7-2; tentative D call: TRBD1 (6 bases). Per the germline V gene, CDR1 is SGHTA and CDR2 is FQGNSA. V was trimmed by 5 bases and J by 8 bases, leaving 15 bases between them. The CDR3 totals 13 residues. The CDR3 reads CASSRTALHGYTF. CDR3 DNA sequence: TGTGCCAGCAGCAGGACAGCCTTGCACGGCTACACCTTC.

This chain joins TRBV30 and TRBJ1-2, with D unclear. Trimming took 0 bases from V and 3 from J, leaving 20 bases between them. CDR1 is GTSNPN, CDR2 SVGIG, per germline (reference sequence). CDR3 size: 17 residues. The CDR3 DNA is TGTGCCTGGAGTGTACACGACTGGGTGACCGTTGACTATGGCTACACCTTC. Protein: CAWSVHDWVTVDYGYTF.

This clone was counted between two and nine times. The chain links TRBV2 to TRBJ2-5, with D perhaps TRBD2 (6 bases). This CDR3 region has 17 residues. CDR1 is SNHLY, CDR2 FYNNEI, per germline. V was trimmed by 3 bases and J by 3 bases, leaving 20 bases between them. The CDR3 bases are TGTGCCAGCAGTGAGGGGCGGGGCCGGAAGTGGAAAGAGACCCAGTACTTC. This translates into CASSEGRGRKWKETQYF.

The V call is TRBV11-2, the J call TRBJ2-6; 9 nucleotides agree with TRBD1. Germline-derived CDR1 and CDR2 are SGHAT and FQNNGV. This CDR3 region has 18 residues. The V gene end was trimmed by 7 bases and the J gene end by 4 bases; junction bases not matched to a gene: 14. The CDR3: CASTLTGGFHPGANVLTF. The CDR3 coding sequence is TGTGCCAGCACCCTAACAGGGGGCTTTCATCCCGGGGCCAACGTCCTGACTTTC.

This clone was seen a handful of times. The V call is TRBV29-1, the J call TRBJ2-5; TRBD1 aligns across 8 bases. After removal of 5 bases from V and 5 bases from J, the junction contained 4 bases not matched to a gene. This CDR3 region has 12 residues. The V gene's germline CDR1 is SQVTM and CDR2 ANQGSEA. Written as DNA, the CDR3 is TGCAGCGTTCAGGGGGCGCCGGAGACCCAGTACTTC. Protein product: CSVQGAPETQYF.

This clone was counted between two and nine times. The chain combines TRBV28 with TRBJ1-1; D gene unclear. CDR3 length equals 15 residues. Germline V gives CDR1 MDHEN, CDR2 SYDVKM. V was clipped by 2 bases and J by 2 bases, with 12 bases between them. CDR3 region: CASSLPPPGNTEAFF. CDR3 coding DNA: TGTGCCAGCAGTTTACCTCCTCCCGGTAACACTGAAGCTTTCTTT.

CDR3 loop: CASSLQDFNEQYF. CDR3 nucleotide sequence: TGCGCCAGCAGCTTGCAGGACTTCAACGAGCAGTACTTC. This chain uses TRBV5-1 with TRBJ2-5; tentatively, D is TRBD2 (5 bases). The DNA matches TRBJ2-7 better at its end, which makes the J call doubtful. The CDR3 is made up of 13 amino acids. Germline CDR1 is SGHRS and CDR2 is YFSETQ.

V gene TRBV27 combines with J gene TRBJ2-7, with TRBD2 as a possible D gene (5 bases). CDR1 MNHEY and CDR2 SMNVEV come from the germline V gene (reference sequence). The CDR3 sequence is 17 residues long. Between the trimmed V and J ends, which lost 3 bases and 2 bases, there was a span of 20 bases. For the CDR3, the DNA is TGTGCCAGCAGTTTCCGTGGACTGCAAGTCTTCCCCTACGAGCAGTACTTC. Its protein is CASSFRGLQVFPYEQYF.

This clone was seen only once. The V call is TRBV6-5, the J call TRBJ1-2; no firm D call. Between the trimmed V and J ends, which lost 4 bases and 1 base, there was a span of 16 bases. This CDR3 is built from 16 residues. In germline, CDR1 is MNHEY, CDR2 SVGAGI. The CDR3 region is CASSFIGFGLNYGYTF. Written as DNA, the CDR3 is TGTGCCAGCAGTTTCATAGGATTCGGGCTTAACTATGGCTACACCTTC.

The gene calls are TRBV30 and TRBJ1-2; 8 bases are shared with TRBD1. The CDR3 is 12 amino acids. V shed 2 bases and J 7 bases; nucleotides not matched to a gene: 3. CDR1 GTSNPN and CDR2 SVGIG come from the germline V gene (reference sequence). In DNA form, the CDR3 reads TGTGCCTGGAGTCCGGGGACAGGTGGCTACACCTTC. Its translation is CAWSPGTGGYTF.